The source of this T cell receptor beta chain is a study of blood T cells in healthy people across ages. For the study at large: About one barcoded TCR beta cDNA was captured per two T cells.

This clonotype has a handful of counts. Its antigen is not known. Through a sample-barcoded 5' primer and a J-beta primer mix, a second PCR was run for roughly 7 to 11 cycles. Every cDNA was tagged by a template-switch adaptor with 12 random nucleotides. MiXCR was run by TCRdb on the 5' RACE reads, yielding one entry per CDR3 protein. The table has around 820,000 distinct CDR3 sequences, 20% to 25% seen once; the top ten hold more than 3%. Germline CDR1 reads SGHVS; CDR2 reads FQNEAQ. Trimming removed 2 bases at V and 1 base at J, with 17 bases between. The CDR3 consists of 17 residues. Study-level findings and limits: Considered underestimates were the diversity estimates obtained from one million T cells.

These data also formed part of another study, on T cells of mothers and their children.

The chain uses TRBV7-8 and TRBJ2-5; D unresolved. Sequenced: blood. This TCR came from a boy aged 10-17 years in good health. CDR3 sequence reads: CASSLWAASTTQETQYF. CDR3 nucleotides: TGTGCCAGCAGCTTATGGGCGGCATCTACCACCCAAGAGACCCAGTACTTC.